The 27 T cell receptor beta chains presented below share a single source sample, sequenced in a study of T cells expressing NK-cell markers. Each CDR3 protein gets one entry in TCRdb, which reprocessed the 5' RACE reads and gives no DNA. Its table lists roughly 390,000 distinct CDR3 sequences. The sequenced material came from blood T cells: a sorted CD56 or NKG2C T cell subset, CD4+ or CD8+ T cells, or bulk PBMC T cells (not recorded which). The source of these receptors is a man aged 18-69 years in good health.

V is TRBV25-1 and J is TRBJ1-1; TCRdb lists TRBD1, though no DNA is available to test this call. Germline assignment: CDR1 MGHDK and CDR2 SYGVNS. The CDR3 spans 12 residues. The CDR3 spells CASSEGSGKAFF.

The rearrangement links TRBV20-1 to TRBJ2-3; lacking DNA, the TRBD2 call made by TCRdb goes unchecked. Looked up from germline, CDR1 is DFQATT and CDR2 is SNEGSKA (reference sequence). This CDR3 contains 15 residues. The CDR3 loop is CSARVKPAGTDTQYF.

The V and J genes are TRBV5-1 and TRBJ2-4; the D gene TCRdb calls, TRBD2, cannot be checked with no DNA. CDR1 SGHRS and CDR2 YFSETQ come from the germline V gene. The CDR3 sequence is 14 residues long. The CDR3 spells CASSSGTKQNIQYF.

The CDR3 reads CASRRAPGWQGADEQYF. The V call is TRBV6-1, the J call TRBJ2-7; the D call from TCRdb, TRBD1, cannot be confirmed without DNA. The CDR3 runs to 17 residues. Germline CDR1 is MNHNS and CDR2 is SASEGT.

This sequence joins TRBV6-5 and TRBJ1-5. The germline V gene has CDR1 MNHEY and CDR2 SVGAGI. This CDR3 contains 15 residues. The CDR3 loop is CASSSLPRGNQPQHF.

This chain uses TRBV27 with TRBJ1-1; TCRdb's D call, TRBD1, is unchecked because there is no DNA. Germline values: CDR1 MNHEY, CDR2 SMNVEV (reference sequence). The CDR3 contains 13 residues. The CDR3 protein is CASWTAMNTEAFF.

The CDR3 reads CTSRPDRVEKLFF. The chain couples TRBV1 to TRBJ1-4; TCRdb calls TRBD1, which cannot be checked without DNA. TRBV1 is given as a pseudogene. This CDR3 has 13 residues.

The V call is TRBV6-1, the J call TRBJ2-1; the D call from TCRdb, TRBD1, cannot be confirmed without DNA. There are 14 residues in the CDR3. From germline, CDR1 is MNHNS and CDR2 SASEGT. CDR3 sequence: CASGGGDLSNEQFF.

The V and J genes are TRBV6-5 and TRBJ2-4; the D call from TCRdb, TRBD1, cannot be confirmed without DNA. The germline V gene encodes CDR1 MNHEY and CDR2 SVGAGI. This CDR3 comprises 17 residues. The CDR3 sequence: CASSYTRTGGTKNIQYF.

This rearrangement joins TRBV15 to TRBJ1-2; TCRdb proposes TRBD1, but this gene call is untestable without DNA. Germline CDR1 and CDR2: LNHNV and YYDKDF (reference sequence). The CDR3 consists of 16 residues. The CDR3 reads CATSRAGTGGVGGYTF.

The CDR3 sequence is CASSSRVSPSGNTIYF. The chain carries TRBV4-1 and TRBJ1-3; TCRdb designates TRBD1, a call that cannot be tested without DNA. Germline lookup yields CDR1 MGHRA and CDR2 YSYEKL. The CDR3 length is 16 residues.

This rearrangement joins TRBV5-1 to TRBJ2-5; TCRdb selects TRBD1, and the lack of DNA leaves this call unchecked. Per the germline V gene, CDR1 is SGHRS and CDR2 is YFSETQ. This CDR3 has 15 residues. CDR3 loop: CASSRGQGGQETQYF. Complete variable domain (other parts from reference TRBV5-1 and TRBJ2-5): KAGVTQTPRYLIKTRGQQVTLSCSPISGHRSVSWYQQTPGQGLQFLFEYFSETQRNKGNFPGRFSGRQFSNSRSEMNVSTLELGDSALYLCASSRGQGGQETQYFGPGTRLLVL.

The CDR3 region is CASRDRGLTNYGYTF. This rearrangement joins TRBV3-1 to TRBJ1-2; TCRdb lists TRBD1, though no DNA is available to test this call. Germline V CDR1 and CDR2: LGHDT, YNNKEL (reference sequence). The CDR3 extends over 15 amino acids.

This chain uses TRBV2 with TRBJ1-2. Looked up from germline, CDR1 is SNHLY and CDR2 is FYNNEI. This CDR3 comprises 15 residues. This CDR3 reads CASSVTGTFRGGYTF.

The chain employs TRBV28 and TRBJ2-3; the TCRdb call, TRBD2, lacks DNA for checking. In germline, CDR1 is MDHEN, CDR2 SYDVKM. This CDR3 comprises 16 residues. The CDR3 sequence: CASSLRGLYYTDTQYF.

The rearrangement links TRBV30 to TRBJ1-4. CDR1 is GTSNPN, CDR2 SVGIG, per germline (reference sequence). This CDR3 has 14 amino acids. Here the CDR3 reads CAWSVWQNNEKLFF.

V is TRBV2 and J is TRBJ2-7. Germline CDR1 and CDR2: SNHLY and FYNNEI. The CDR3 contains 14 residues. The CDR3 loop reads CASSERTDTYEQYF.

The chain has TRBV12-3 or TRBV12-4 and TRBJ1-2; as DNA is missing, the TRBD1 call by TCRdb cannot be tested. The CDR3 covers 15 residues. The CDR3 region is CASSLSDRAGYGYTF.

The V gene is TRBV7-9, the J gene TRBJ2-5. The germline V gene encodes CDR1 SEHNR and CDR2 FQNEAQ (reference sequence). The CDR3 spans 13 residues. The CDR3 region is CASSLGQSGTQYF. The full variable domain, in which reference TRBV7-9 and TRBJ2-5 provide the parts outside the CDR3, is DTGVSQNPRHKITKRGQNVTFRCDPISEHNRLYWYRQTLGQGPEFLTYFQNEAQLEKSRLLSDRFSAERPKGSFSTLEIQRTEQGDSAMYLCASSLGQSGTQYFGPGTRLLVL.

CDR3 sequence reads: CASSEGPLTGYTF. The chain employs TRBV2 and TRBJ1-2; TCRdb indicates TRBD1, and absent DNA this call remains unverified. Germline lookup yields CDR1 SNHLY and CDR2 FYNNEI. This CDR3 spans 13 amino acids.

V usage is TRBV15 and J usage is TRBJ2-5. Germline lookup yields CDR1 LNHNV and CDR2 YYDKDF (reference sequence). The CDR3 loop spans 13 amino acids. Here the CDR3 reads CATSKGRQETQYF.

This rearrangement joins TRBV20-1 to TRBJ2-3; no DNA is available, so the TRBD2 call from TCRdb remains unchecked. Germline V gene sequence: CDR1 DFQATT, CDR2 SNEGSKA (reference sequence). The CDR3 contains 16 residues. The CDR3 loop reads CSASPWSSGGTDTQYF.

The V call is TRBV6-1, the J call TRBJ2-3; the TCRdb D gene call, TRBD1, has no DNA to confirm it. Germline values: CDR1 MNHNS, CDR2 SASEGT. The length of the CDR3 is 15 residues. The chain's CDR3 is CASSRDRSSTDTQYF.

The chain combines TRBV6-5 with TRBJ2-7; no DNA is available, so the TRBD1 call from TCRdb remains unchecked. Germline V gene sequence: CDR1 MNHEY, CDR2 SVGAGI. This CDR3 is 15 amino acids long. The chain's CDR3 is CASSSSGTGKTEQYF.

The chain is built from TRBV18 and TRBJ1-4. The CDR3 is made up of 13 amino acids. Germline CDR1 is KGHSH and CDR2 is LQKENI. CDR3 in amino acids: CASSLQSNEKLFF. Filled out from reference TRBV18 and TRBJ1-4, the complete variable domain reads NAGVMQNPRHLVRRRGQEARLRCSPMKGHSHVYWYRQLPEEGLKFMVYLQKENIIDESGMPKERFSAEFPKEGPSILRIQQVVRGDSAAYFCASSLQSNEKLFFGSGTQLSVL.

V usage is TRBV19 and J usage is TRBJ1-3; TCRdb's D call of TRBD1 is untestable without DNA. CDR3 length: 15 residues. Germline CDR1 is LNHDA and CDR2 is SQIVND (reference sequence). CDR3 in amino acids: CASSEPGAFGNTIYF. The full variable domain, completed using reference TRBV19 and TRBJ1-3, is DGGITQSPKYLFRKEGQNVTLSCEQNLNHDAMYWYRQDPGQGLRLIYYSQIVNDFQKGDIAEGYSVSREKKESFPLTVTSAQKNPTAFYLCASSEPGAFGNTIYFGEGSWLTVV.

The CDR3 loop reads CASSKRTSGGHANTGELFF. This chain uses TRBV6-2 or TRBV6-3 with TRBJ2-2; TCRdb calls TRBD2, which cannot be checked without DNA. The V gene's germline CDR1 is MNHEY and CDR2 SVGEGT. This CDR3 has 19 amino acids.